The sequence of this TCR beta chain was determined in a study of tumor and adjacent non-tumor tissue in lung cancer. About the research overall: Patients were aged roughly 31 to 76, 9 to 10 men and 4 to 6 women, stage I to III.

Notes on this clonotype: Its specificity is unknown. At one boundary the junction diverges from the germline segment, which might be a read error.

Regarding the study as a whole: Normal lung showed higher cumulative top 100 clone frequency than tumor. Significantly higher TCR diversity was found in tumor than normal lung.

A modified ARM-PCR protocol with three rounds of nested PCR amplified TCRbeta. TCRdb re-analysed the multiplex PCR reads in MiXCR, keeping a single row per CDR3 protein. This sample has around 79,000 distinct CDR3 sequences, with about two thirds found just once. No cell sorting was done before RNA was extracted from the tissue. The CDR3 extends over 16 amino acids. Germline CDR1 SQVTM, CDR2 ANQGSEA. This TCR was recovered from a woman aged 40 to 55 with non-small cell lung cancer. The chain employs TRBV29-1 and TRBJ2-4, with 11 bases that match TRBD1. Specimen: lung tumor tissue. This CDR3 reads CSVWARDRGTKNIQNF. Written as DNA, the CDR3 is TGCAGCGTTTGGGCGAGGGACAGGGGGACCAAAAACATTCAGAACTTC.